This TCR beta chain was found in a study of blood T cells in healthy people across ages. Whole-study findings and limits: In long-lived donors, naive CD4+ cell counts and diversity exceeded those of aged donors.

This clonotype was recorded a few times. Its matching antigen is unknown. The second PCR ran about 6 to 12 cycles with a sample-barcoded 5' primer and J-beta primers. Every cDNA molecule bore a tag from a template-switch adaptor containing 12 random nucleotides. Each CDR3 protein gets one entry after TCRdb re-called the 5' RACE reads with MiXCR. Of fewer than 1,200,000 distinct CDR3 sequences detected, almost 25% appear once; the ten largest clones hold less than 0.85%. The V gene's germline CDR1 is SGHDT and CDR2 YYEEEE. V was pared by 3 bases and J by 1 base, with 10 bases between. This CDR3 has 14 residues. The sample was also reused in another study, on T cells of mothers and their children.

This chain connects TRBV5-6 to TRBJ2-5; D unclear. This receptor was identified in a girl aged 2-10 years in good health. The source material was blood. CDR3 bases: TGTGCCAGCAGCTCATCAACAATCCAAGAGACCCAGTACTTC. This codes for CASSSSTIQETQYF.